This T cell receptor beta chain was obtained from a study of blood T cell repertoires in COVID-19. Study details: Spain, Italy and the United States supplied samples that represented acute and convalescent COVID-19. The cDNA or gDNA used as material had been derived from T cells, B-cell-depleted T cells, or PBMCs.

The authors' processing: The authors estimated nucleated cell counts from reference gene primer amplification. The repertoire was sequenced with immunoSEQ multiplex PCR; TCRdb's copy has only in-frame clones and lacks some. The V and J calls and clone size are taken from that table; D and trimming were inferred from the DNA. The sample carries under 140,000 clones, 70% to 90% recorded once. Trimming took 0 bases from V and 5 from J; bases not matched to a gene: 2. This CDR3 has 15 amino acids. Germline CDR1 is SGHVS and CDR2 is FNYEAQ. The receptor was derived from a woman aged 50 to 60 with acute or convalescent COVID-19. This rearrangement joins TRBV7-6 to TRBJ2-3, with 10 positions matching TRBD1. Sequenced sample: peripheral blood. The CDR3 reads CASSLAGTGEDTQYF. For the CDR3, the DNA is TGTGCCAGCAGCTTAGCGGGGACAGGGGAAGATACGCAGTATTTT. The full variable domain, in which reference TRBV7-6 and TRBJ2-3 provide the parts outside the CDR3, is GAGVSQSPRYKVTKRGQDVALRCDPISGHVSLYWYRQALGQGPEFLTYFNYEAQQDKSGLPNDRFSAERPEGSISTLTIQRTEQRDSAMYRCASSLAGTGEDTQYFGPGTRLTVL.